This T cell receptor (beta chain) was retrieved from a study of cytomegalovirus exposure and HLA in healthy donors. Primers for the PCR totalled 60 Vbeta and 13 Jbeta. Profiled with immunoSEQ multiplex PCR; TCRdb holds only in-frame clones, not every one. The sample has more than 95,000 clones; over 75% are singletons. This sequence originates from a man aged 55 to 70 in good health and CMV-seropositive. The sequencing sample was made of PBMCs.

The CDR3, as DNA: TGCGCCAGCAGTCGGGGATCGTACGCTGAAGCTTTCTTT. This codes for CASSRGSYAEAFF. This sequence joins TRBV5-1 and TRBJ1-1; D gene uncertain. The CDR3 sequence is 13 residues long. In germline, CDR1 is SGHRS, CDR2 YFSETQ. V was trimmed by 5 bases and J by 6 bases, leaving 14 bases between them.